This is a list of T cell receptor beta chains from one sample in a study of CD8 T cells in ankylosing spondylitis. TCRdb reprocessed the 5' RACE reads via MiXCR and lists one record per CDR3 protein. The table has 350,000 or so distinct CDR3 sequences, 11% seen once. Sequences were obtained from blood, either unsorted or a sorted T cell fraction (not recorded which). The receptor set was obtained from a female donor with ankylosing spondylitis or in good health (not recorded which). CDR3s include the opening cysteine and the closing phenylalanine or tryptophan. The order of the fields is clone size, D gene, J gene, V gene, CDR3 DNA, CDR3 protein. D genes are given only for firm matches. Clone size appears in some rows only: once, few, many, or a class for an expanded clone.

>.|.|TRBJ2-7|TRBV24-1
TGTGCCACCAGTGACCCAAGCCGGGGCTCCTACGAGCAGTACTTC
CATSDPSRGSYEQYF
>.|.|TRBJ2-7|TRBV15
TGTGCCACCAGCAGCCCCTTAACGACGGTTATTGCCGAGCAGTACTTC
CATSSPLTTVIAEQYF
>few|.|TRBJ2-7|TRBV7-9
TGTGCCAGCAGCTTAGACCCAGGGGCCTACGAGCAGTACTTC
CASSLDPGAYEQYF
>.|.|TRBJ1-6|TRBV19
TGTGACAGTAGTATACGGCGCCGGCAGAATTCACCCCTCCACTTT
CDSSIRRRQNSPLHF
>.|.|TRBJ2-2|TRBV28
TGTGCCAGCAGCCCTGCCGTCACCGGGGAGCTGTTTTTT
CASSPAVTGELFF
>.|TRBD1|TRBJ1-2|TRBV7-2
TGTGCCAGCAGCTTAGGCGGACAGGGAGGTTATGGCTACACCTTC
CASSLGGQGGYGYTF
>.|.|TRBJ1-6|TRBV7-9
TGTGCCAGCAGCTCTAGTTCACCCCTCCACTTT
CASSSSSPLHF
>few|.|TRBJ2-3|TRBV7-2
TGTGCCAGCAGCCTATACGGCGGGGGCTACACAGATACGCAGTATTTT
CASSLYGGGYTDTQYF
>many|TRBD2|TRBJ2-1|TRBV9
TGTGCCAGCAGCGTAGTCTTACTAGCGGAGCAGTTCTTC
CASSVVLLAEQFF
>many|.|TRBJ1-2|TRBV11-2
TGTGCCAGCAGCCCCGAACAGGTCTATGGCTACACCTTC
CASSPEQVYGYTF
>few|.|TRBJ2-7|TRBV29-1
TGCAGCGCTATCGGGGACCTTGGTTACGAGCAGTACTTC
CSAIGDLGYEQYF
>many|TRBD2|TRBJ2-7|TRBV29-1
TGCAGCGTTGAAGGGGAAGGACTAGCGCGCCGGTTC
CSVEGEGLARRF
>many|.|TRBJ2-7|TRBV28
TGTGCCAGCAGTCTCGCAGGGGTCTCCTACGAGCAGTACTTC
CASSLAGVSYEQYF
>.|TRBD1|TRBJ1-5|TRBV6-2/TRBV6-3
TGTGCCAGCACTATGGACAGGAGGGCCAATCAGCCCCAGCATTTT
CASTMDRRANQPQHF
>many|.|TRBJ2-1|TRBV12-3/TRBV12-4
TGTGCCAGTCTCACCCTTCAAAGCTCCTACAATGAGCAGTTCTTC
CASLTLQSSYNEQFF
>few|.|TRBJ2-2|TRBV7-9
TGTGCCAGCAGCTTAGCGGCACCGAACACCGGGGAGCTGTTTTTT
CASSLAAPNTGELFF
>many|.|TRBJ2-7|TRBV7-2
TGTGCCAGCACCCAGCTCTTTACCTACGAGCAGTACTTC
CASTQLFTYEQYF
>.|.|TRBJ2-1|TRBV7-8
TGTGCCAGCAGCCCCAATGGGTCAGGCGAGCAGTTCTTC
CASSPNGSGEQFF
>many|TRBD1|TRBJ1-2|TRBV20-1
TGCAGTGCTAGAGCTACAGGGGACTTGAAGTATGGCTACACCTTC
CSARATGDLKYGYTF
>many|TRBD1|TRBJ1-1|TRBV7-8
TGTGCCAGCAGCTTTAGACAGGGGAACACTGAAGCTTTCTTT
CASSFRQGNTEAFF
>few|.|TRBJ1-6|TRBV5-1
TGCGCCAGCAGCTTGGGGGGTTCCCTATATAATTCACCCCTCCACTTT
CASSLGGSLYNSPLHF
>many|TRBD1|TRBJ2-7|TRBV10-2
TGCGCCAGCAGTGATACCGGGACAGGGTACGAGCAGTACTTC
CASSDTGTGYEQYF
>many|TRBD1|TRBJ1-5|TRBV30
TGTGCCTGGGGACAGGCAGGCAATCAGCCCCAGCATTTT
CAWGQAGNQPQHF
>.|.|TRBJ1-4|TRBV11-1
TGTGCCAGCAGCTTAGGAAACCGCGACAGAAATGAAAAACTGTTTTTT
CASSLGNRDRNEKLFF
>many|TRBD2|TRBJ2-7|TRBV29-1
TGCAGCGTTGATCTGGGGGGGACTAGCAGCTACGAGCAGTACTTC
CSVDLGGTSSYEQYF
>few|.|TRBJ2-5|TRBV5-1
TGCGCCAGCAGCTTGCTTCCCGGGACCCTCCAAGAGACCCAGTACTTC
CASSLLPGTLQETQYF
>many|.|TRBJ2-7|TRBV29-1
TGCAGCGTTGAGGCGGGACAAAGCTACGAGCAGTACTTC
CSVEAGQSYEQYF
>many|.|TRBJ2-1|TRBV11-1
TGTGCCAGCAGCTACTTACGTAGCCCAGAAGGGTACAATGAGAGGAATGAGCAGTTCTTC
CASSYLRSPEGYNERNEQFF
>many|.|TRBJ1-5|TRBV20-1
TGCAGTGCTAGAGATCCCGGCGGCAGCCGCAATCAGCCCCAGCATTTT
CSARDPGGSRNQPQHF
>many|.|TRBJ2-7|TRBV27
TGTGCCAGCAGTCCGCGATCTACCTTAAGGTACGAGCAGTACTTC
CASSPRSTLRYEQYF
>many|.|TRBJ2-7|TRBV20-1
TGCAGTGCTAGAAAGACAGGATTGTACGAGCAGTACTTC
CSARKTGLYEQYF
>.|.|TRBJ2-2|TRBV27
TGTGCCAGCAGTTGGCGCTCCGGGGAGCTGTTTTTT
CASSWRSGELFF
>.|.|TRBJ1-1|TRBV5-6
TGTGCCAGCAGTTACGATAGACAGATAGGGAACACTGAAGCTTTCTTT
CASSYDRQIGNTEAFF
>few|.|TRBJ1-6|TRBV20-1
TGCAGTGCTAGAGTGAGCATGAGCTCCTATAATTCACCCCTCCACTTT
CSARVSMSSYNSPLHF
>many|TRBD1|TRBJ1-1|TRBV9
TGTGCCAGCAGCAAACGACAGGGATACACTGAAGCTTTCTTT
CASSKRQGYTEAFF
>many|TRBD2|TRBJ2-1|TRBV20-1
TGCAGTGCTAGAGACCCTACTTACCGGGCGGGAGGGTCCAATGAGCAGTTCTTC
CSARDPTYRAGGSNEQFF
>few|TRBD2|TRBJ2-1|TRBV5-1
TGCGCCAGCAGCTGGACTAGCGGGGCGAACAATGAGCAGTTCTTC
CASSWTSGANNEQFF
>many|.|TRBJ1-2|TRBV28
TGTGCCAGCAGTTTAAGGGCAGAGTATGGCTACACCTTC
CASSLRAEYGYTF
>many|TRBD1|TRBJ2-7|TRBV10-3
TGTGCCATCAGGCCAGGACAGGGGAGTTCCTACGAGCAGTACTTC
CAIRPGQGSSYEQYF
>.|.|TRBJ2-2|TRBV20-1
TGCAGTGCTAGAGATCTGTTGGCCGGGGAGCTGTTTTTT
CSARDLLAGELFF
>many|.|TRBJ2-3|TRBV29-1
TGCAGCGGTGAGCTGGATACGCAGTATTTT
CSGELDTQYF
>.|.|TRBJ2-2|TRBV20-1
TGCAGTGCTAGAGGGACTACCGGGGAGCTGTTTTTT
CSARGTTGELFF
>.|.|TRBJ1-2|TRBV28
TGTGCCAGCCGCCCCCCAGGGGACCCTTACTATGGCTACACCTTC
CASRPPGDPYYGYTF
>many|.|TRBJ2-5|TRBV5-1
TGCGCCAGCAGCTTGACCTCCCAAGAGACCCAGTACTTC
CASSLTSQETQYF
>many|.|TRBJ2-2|TRBV7-2
TGTGCCAGCAGCTTAGCCATGAGCGGGGAGCTGTTTTTT
CASSLAMSGELFF
>many|TRBD1|TRBJ2-1|TRBV10-3
TGTGCCATCAGTGACCAATGGACAGGGGACAATGAGCAGTTCTTC
CAISDQWTGDNEQFF
>many|TRBD2|TRBJ2-5|TRBV28
TGTGCCAGCAGACTAGCGGATCAAGAGACCCAGTACTTC
CASRLADQETQYF
>many|TRBD1|TRBJ2-1|TRBV7-9
TGTGCCAGCAGCCACGGACAGGGAAAGAACAATGAGCAGTTCTTC
CASSHGQGKNNEQFF
>many|.|TRBJ2-1|TRBV4-3
TGCGCCAGCAGCCAAGCAGTAATCGATGAGCAGTTCTTC
CASSQAVIDEQFF